Below, one TCR beta chain is given with its context. The antigen remains unidentified. Libraries were prepared by immunoSEQ multiplex PCR; TCRdb keeps only in-frame clonotypes and omits some of them. The sample lists fewer than 45,000 clones; approximately 90% were seen once. This sample was taken from a study of a mutant IDH1 vaccine in newly diagnosed glioma. Study-wide context: Scheduled for weeks 1, 3, 5, 7, 11, 15, 19 and 23, eight vaccinations were given to patients.

V gave up 0 bases and J gave up 0 bases, with 6 bases separating them. The V gene's germline CDR1 is LGHNA and CDR2 YSLEER. This CDR3 is 15 amino acids long. Indicated time point: week 23, last vaccination. Each vaccine dose was 300 ug of mutant IDH1 20-mer peptide, with topical imiquimod. The genes are TRBV4-3 and TRBJ1-5, with D hard to call. This TCR derives from a man aged 50 or older with glioma. The material sequenced was PBMCs, taken from a glioma patient whose treatment included an IDH1 peptide vaccine. The DNA for the CDR3 is TGCGCCAGCAGCCAAGACCCTAATAGCAATCAGCCCCAGCATTTT. It encodes CASSQDPNSNQPQHF.